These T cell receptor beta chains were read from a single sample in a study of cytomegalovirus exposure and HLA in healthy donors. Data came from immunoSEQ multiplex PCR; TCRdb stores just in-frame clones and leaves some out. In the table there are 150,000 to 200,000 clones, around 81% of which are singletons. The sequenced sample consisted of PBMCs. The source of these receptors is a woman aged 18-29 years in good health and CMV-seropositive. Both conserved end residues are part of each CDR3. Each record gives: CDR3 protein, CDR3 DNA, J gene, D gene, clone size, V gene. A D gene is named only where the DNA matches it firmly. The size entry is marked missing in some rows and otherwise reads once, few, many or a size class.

CDR3 protein: CASSWTGYNEQFF
CDR3 DNA: TGTGCCAGTAGTTGGACTGGCTACAATGAGCAGTTCTTC
J gene: TRBJ2-1
D gene: .
clone size: few
V gene: TRBV19

CDR3 protein: CASSSGGNNSPLHF
CDR3 DNA: TGTGCCAGCAGCTCGGGGGGTAATAATTCACCCCTCCACTTT
J gene: TRBJ1-6
D gene: .
clone size: .
V gene: TRBV5-6

CDR3 protein: CASSQRTGAANQPQHF
CDR3 DNA: TGCGCCAGCAGCCAGAGGACAGGGGCAGCCAATCAGCCCCAGCATTTT
J gene: TRBJ1-5
D gene: TRBD1
clone size: .
V gene: TRBV4-1

CDR3 protein: CASSPHSGGVNEQFF
CDR3 DNA: TGTGCCAGCAGCCCCCATAGCGGGGGGGTCAATGAGCAGTTCTTC
J gene: TRBJ2-1
D gene: TRBD2
clone size: .
V gene: TRBV7-8

CDR3 protein: CVRSLVAGSVTSGGNTGELFF
CDR3 DNA: TGTGTCAGAAGCTTAGTGGCAGGCAGTGTGACTAGCGGGGGTAACACCGGGGAGCTGTTTTTT
J gene: TRBJ2-2
D gene: .
clone size: .
V gene: TRBV7-5

CDR3 protein: CASGASGGPSTDTQYF
CDR3 DNA: TGTGCCAGCGGGGCTAGCGGGGGACCCTCCACAGATACGCAGTATTTT
J gene: TRBJ2-3
D gene: TRBD2
clone size: .
V gene: TRBV9

CDR3 protein: CASSLYAGGRYNEQFF
CDR3 DNA: TGTGCCAGCAGCTTATATGCGGGGGGAAGGTACAATGAGCAGTTCTTC
J gene: TRBJ2-1
D gene: TRBD2
clone size: .
V gene: TRBV7-3

CDR3 protein: CAISESGLAGSGELFF
CDR3 DNA: TGTGCCATCAGTGAGTCCGGACTAGCGGGGTCCGGGGAGCTGTTTTTT
J gene: TRBJ2-2
D gene: TRBD2
clone size: .
V gene: TRBV10-3

CDR3 protein: CASTGTVSGANVLTF
CDR3 DNA: TGTGCCAGCACAGGGACAGTCTCTGGGGCCAACGTCCTGACTTTC
J gene: TRBJ2-6
D gene: TRBD1
clone size: .
V gene: TRBV6-1

CDR3 protein: CASMLGDRPRGETQYF
CDR3 DNA: TGTGCCAGTATGTTGGGGGACAGACCTCGGGGGGAGACCCAGTACTTC
J gene: TRBJ2-5
D gene: .
clone size: .
V gene: TRBV19

CDR3 protein: CASTLGLAETQYF
CDR3 DNA: TGTGCCAGCACCCTGGGACTAGCAGAGACCCAGTACTTC
J gene: TRBJ2-5
D gene: TRBD2
clone size: once
V gene: TRBV2

CDR3 protein: CASSFSGTVLDTGELFF
CDR3 DNA: TGTGCCAGCAGCTTCTCCGGGACAGTCCTAGACACCGGGGAGCTGTTTTTT
J gene: TRBJ2-2
D gene: TRBD1
clone size: .
V gene: TRBV7-3

CDR3 protein: CASKSGVGNEQFF
CDR3 DNA: TGTGCCAGCAAGTCGGGGGTAGGTAATGAGCAGTTCTTC
J gene: TRBJ2-1
D gene: .
clone size: .
V gene: TRBV6-6

CDR3 protein: CASSKLAGGSNEQFF
CDR3 DNA: TGTGCCAGCAGCAAACTAGCGGGGGGGTCCAATGAGCAGTTCTTC
J gene: TRBJ2-1
D gene: TRBD2
clone size: .
V gene: TRBV7-9

CDR3 protein: CASSVGRAGPGYTF
CDR3 DNA: TGTGCCAGCAGTGTGGGGCGAGCAGGGCCTGGCTACACCTTC
J gene: TRBJ1-2
D gene: .
clone size: .
V gene: TRBV6-1

CDR3 protein: CASSYSIGGSGGELFF
CDR3 DNA: TGTGCCAGCAGTTACTCGATTGGGGGGTCGGGCGGGGAGCTGTTTTTT
J gene: TRBJ2-2
D gene: .
clone size: .
V gene: TRBV6-5

CDR3 protein: CASSLSASAGELFF
CDR3 DNA: TGTGCCAGCAGCTTATCAGCCAGCGCCGGGGAGCTGTTTTTT
J gene: TRBJ2-2
D gene: .
clone size: .
V gene: TRBV7-9

CDR3 protein: CASSIDRGGEAFF
CDR3 DNA: TGTGCCAGCAGTATCGACAGGGGGGGTGAAGCTTTCTTT
J gene: TRBJ1-1
D gene: TRBD1
clone size: .
V gene: TRBV6-5

CDR3 protein: CASSSYRGLNEQFF
CDR3 DNA: TGTGCCAGCAGTTCGTACAGGGGGCTCAATGAGCAGTTCTTC
J gene: TRBJ2-1
D gene: TRBD1
clone size: .
V gene: TRBV6-6

CDR3 protein: CASSAGREGQPQHF
CDR3 DNA: TGTGCCAGCAGTGCCGGGAGAGAGGGTCAGCCCCAGCATTTT
J gene: TRBJ1-5
D gene: .
clone size: .
V gene: TRBV2

CDR3 protein: CASSHQEGSYGYTF
CDR3 DNA: TGTGCCAGCAGCCATCAGGAAGGATCCTATGGCTACACCTTC
J gene: TRBJ1-2
D gene: .
clone size: .
V gene: TRBV2

CDR3 protein: CASSFGTSKVEQFF
CDR3 DNA: TGTGCCAGCAGCTTTGGGACTAGCAAGGTTGAGCAGTTCTTC
J gene: TRBJ2-1
D gene: TRBD2
clone size: .
V gene: TRBV7-9

CDR3 protein: CATSGTTNEKLFF
CDR3 DNA: TGTGCCACCTCCGGGACAACTAATGAAAAACTGTTTTTT
J gene: TRBJ1-4
D gene: .
clone size: .
V gene: TRBV6-1

CDR3 protein: CATGTTDTGELFF
CDR3 DNA: TGCGCCACCGGGACAACTGACACCGGGGAGCTGTTTTTT
J gene: TRBJ2-2
D gene: .
clone size: .
V gene: TRBV5-1

CDR3 protein: CASSDGGMGEQFF
CDR3 DNA: TGCGCCAGCAGTGATGGCGGGATGGGAGAGCAGTTCTTC
J gene: TRBJ2-1
D gene: .
clone size: .
V gene: TRBV10-2

CDR3 protein: CASSVRPGSADEQFF
CDR3 DNA: TGTGCCAGCAGTGTGCGGCCGGGGAGTGCCGATGAGCAGTTCTTC
J gene: TRBJ2-1
D gene: .
clone size: once
V gene: TRBV6-4

CDR3 protein: CASSARGVDGYTF
CDR3 DNA: TGCGCCAGCAGCGCACGGGGAGTAGATGGCTACACCTTC
J gene: TRBJ1-2
D gene: .
clone size: .
V gene: TRBV5-1

CDR3 protein: CASSTASGGGYEQYF
CDR3 DNA: TGTGCCAGTAGTACAGCTAGCGGGGGGGGCTACGAGCAGTACTTC
J gene: TRBJ2-7
D gene: TRBD2
clone size: .
V gene: TRBV19

CDR3 protein: CASSALRRTGSNGELFF
CDR3 DNA: TGTGCCAGCAGTGCACTACGGCGGACAGGGTCGAACGGGGAGCTGTTTTTT
J gene: TRBJ2-2
D gene: TRBD1
clone size: .
V gene: TRBV28

CDR3 protein: CASSTEQGVYGYTF
CDR3 DNA: TGTGCCAGCAGCACCGAACAGGGTGTCTATGGCTACACCTTC
J gene: TRBJ1-2
D gene: .
clone size: .
V gene: TRBV5-5

CDR3 protein: CASTEGAPDTQYF
CDR3 DNA: TGTGCCAGTACCGAAGGGGCACCAGATACGCAGTATTTT
J gene: TRBJ2-3
D gene: .
clone size: .
V gene: TRBV19

CDR3 protein: CASSYSDRVDGYTF
CDR3 DNA: TGTGCCAGCAGTTACTCAGACAGGGTGGATGGCTACACCTTC
J gene: TRBJ1-2
D gene: TRBD1
clone size: .
V gene: TRBV6-5

CDR3 protein: CASSVGQGQGWRSYEQYF
CDR3 DNA: TGTGCCAGCAGTGTAGGCCAGGGACAGGGTTGGAGATCCTACGAGCAGTACTTC
J gene: TRBJ2-7
D gene: TRBD1
clone size: few
V gene: TRBV6-1

CDR3 protein: CASKSLAGGSNEQFF
CDR3 DNA: TGTGCCAGCAAGTCCCTAGCGGGGGGCAGCAATGAGCAGTTCTTC
J gene: TRBJ2-1
D gene: TRBD2
clone size: .
V gene: TRBV6-1

CDR3 protein: CASSFGGQGEAFF
CDR3 DNA: TGTGCCAGCAGCTTCGGGGGGCAGGGAGAAGCTTTCTTT
J gene: TRBJ1-1
D gene: .
clone size: few
V gene: TRBV7-3

CDR3 protein: CASRLDGNYGYTF
CDR3 DNA: TGTGCCAGCCGACTCGACGGGAACTATGGCTACACCTTC
J gene: TRBJ1-2
D gene: .
clone size: .
V gene: TRBV7-2

CDR3 protein: CASSVTGLGDTIYF
CDR3 DNA: TGTGCCAGCAGCGTAACAGGGTTAGGTGACACCATATATTTT
J gene: TRBJ1-3
D gene: .
clone size: .
V gene: TRBV9

CDR3 protein: CASRKDRSGNQPQHF
CDR3 DNA: TGTGCCAGCAGGAAAGACAGGAGTGGCAATCAGCCCCAGCATTTT
J gene: TRBJ1-5
D gene: .
clone size: .
V gene: TRBV6-5

CDR3 protein: CASSSLQGSTGELFF
CDR3 DNA: TGTGCCAGCTCATCACTACAGGGGTCCACCGGGGAGCTGTTTTTT
J gene: TRBJ2-2
D gene: TRBD1
clone size: .
V gene: TRBV18

CDR3 protein: CASSTGTSGELKQFF
CDR3 DNA: TGTGCCAGTAGTACAGGGACTAGCGGGGAACTCAAGCAGTTCTTC
J gene: TRBJ2-1
D gene: TRBD2
clone size: .
V gene: TRBV19

CDR3 protein: CASSPQRGYEQYF
CDR3 DNA: TGTGCCAGCAGCCCCCAGCGGGGTTACGAGCAGTACTTC
J gene: TRBJ2-7
D gene: TRBD2
clone size: .
V gene: TRBV7-6

CDR3 protein: CASSFSSGGLTDTQYF
CDR3 DNA: TGTGCCAGCAGCTTCTCCAGCGGGGGTCTCACAGATACGCAGTATTTT
J gene: TRBJ2-3
D gene: TRBD2
clone size: .
V gene: TRBV7-3

CDR3 protein: CASMDGGATDTQYF
CDR3 DNA: TGTGCCAGTATGGACGGGGGGGCCACAGATACGCAGTATTTT
J gene: TRBJ2-3
D gene: TRBD2
clone size: .
V gene: TRBV19

CDR3 protein: CAWSAGPGNTIYF
CDR3 DNA: TGTGCCTGGAGCGCAGGGCCAGGAAACACCATATATTTT
J gene: TRBJ1-3
D gene: .
clone size: .
V gene: TRBV30

CDR3 protein: CSSREGQGAEDSPLHF
CDR3 DNA: TGTTCCAGCAGAGAAGGACAAGGGGCCGAGGATTCACCCCTCCACTTT
J gene: TRBJ1-6
D gene: .
clone size: .
V gene: TRBV7-9

CDR3 protein: CASRPRTSYPFEQYF
CDR3 DNA: TGTGCCAGCAGACCAAGGACTAGCTACCCCTTCGAGCAGTACTTC
J gene: TRBJ2-7
D gene: TRBD2
clone size: .
V gene: TRBV28

CDR3 protein: CASSLTPPAGGNTGELFF
CDR3 DNA: TGTGCCAGCAGCTTAACGCCCCCTGCGGGGGGAAACACCGGGGAGCTGTTTTTT
J gene: TRBJ2-2
D gene: TRBD2
clone size: .
V gene: TRBV7-3

CDR3 protein: CASSLAFLAVQETQYF
CDR3 DNA: TGTGCCAGCAGCTTAGCTTTCCTGGCAGTTCAAGAGACCCAGTACTTC
J gene: TRBJ2-5
D gene: .
clone size: .
V gene: TRBV7-8

CDR3 protein: CASSHAWRPNTEAFF
CDR3 DNA: TGTGCCAGCAGCCACGCGTGGCGGCCGAACACTGAAGCTTTCTTT
J gene: TRBJ1-1
D gene: .
clone size: .
V gene: TRBV11-1

CDR3 protein: CASSELRGGADTQYF
CDR3 DNA: TGTGCCAGCAGTGAACTTCGCGGGGGGGCAGATACGCAGTATTTT
J gene: TRBJ2-3
D gene: TRBD2
clone size: .
V gene: TRBV6-1

CDR3 protein: CASSLGLPGQGRSYGYTF
CDR3 DNA: TGTGCCAGCAGCTTAGGATTACCGGGACAGGGCCGTTCCTATGGCTACACCTTC
J gene: TRBJ1-2
D gene: TRBD1
clone size: .
V gene: TRBV7-6

CDR3 protein: CSALGQGGYEQYF
CDR3 DNA: TGCAGCGCACTAGGACAGGGGGGCTACGAGCAGTACTTC
J gene: TRBJ2-7
D gene: TRBD1
clone size: .
V gene: TRBV29-1

CDR3 protein: CASTTETSYNSPLHF
CDR3 DNA: TGTGCCAGCACGACAGAAACCTCCTATAATTCACCCCTCCACTTT
J gene: TRBJ1-6
D gene: .
clone size: .
V gene: TRBV2

CDR3 protein: CASSLKRTSGDSDTQYF
CDR3 DNA: TGTGCCAGCAGCTTAAAAAGGACTAGCGGGGATTCAGATACGCAGTATTTT
J gene: TRBJ2-3
D gene: TRBD2
clone size: .
V gene: TRBV13

CDR3 protein: CASSLSLARDTIYF
CDR3 DNA: TGTGCCAGCAGCTTAAGCCTGGCGAGGGACACCATATATTTT
J gene: TRBJ1-3
D gene: .
clone size: .
V gene: TRBV5-6

CDR3 protein: CASSRGQGAYEQYF
CDR3 DNA: TGTGCCAGCAGCCGGGGACAGGGGGCCTACGAGCAGTACTTC
J gene: TRBJ2-7
D gene: TRBD1
clone size: .
V gene: TRBV9

CDR3 protein: CASSPLADSGNTIYF
CDR3 DNA: TGTGCCAGCTCACCACTGGCAGACTCTGGAAACACCATATATTTT
J gene: TRBJ1-3
D gene: .
clone size: .
V gene: TRBV18

CDR3 protein: CASSFSIDSSSYNEQFF
CDR3 DNA: TGTGCCAGCAGCTTCAGTATCGACAGTTCCTCCTACAATGAGCAGTTCTTC
J gene: TRBJ2-1
D gene: .
clone size: .
V gene: TRBV5-4

CDR3 protein: CASSRQGSTEAFF
CDR3 DNA: TGTGCCAGCAGTCGTCAGGGTTCCACTGAAGCTTTCTTT
J gene: TRBJ1-1
D gene: .
clone size: once
V gene: TRBV6-5